Below are 5 T cell receptor beta chains sequenced from a single sample in a study of cytomegalovirus exposure and HLA in healthy donors. The table came from immunoSEQ multiplex PCR; TCRdb's copy has only in-frame clones and leaves some out. The sample has about 56,000 clones, approximately 95% seen once. Specimen: PBMCs. These receptors all stem from a woman aged 18-29 years in good health and CMV-seronegative.

The gene calls are TRBV6-1 and TRBJ2-2, with TRBD2 matching 7 bases. CDR3 size: 14 residues. Per the germline V gene, CDR1 is MNHNS and CDR2 is SASEGT. The ends lost 6 bases at V and 6 bases at J; junction bases unmatched: 7. The CDR3 reads CASRVRREPGELFF. As DNA, the CDR3 is TGTGCCAGCAGAGTGCGGCGGGAGCCCGGGGAGCTGTTTTTT.

The chain couples TRBV5-4 to TRBJ2-3; TRBD2 is a possible D gene (5 bases). The CDR3 has 15 amino acids. Trimming took 0 bases from V and 2 from J, leaving 10 bases between them. Looked up from germline, CDR1 is SGHNT and CDR2 is YYREEE (reference sequence). CDR3 sequence: CASSLDRGSTDTQYF. The CDR3 DNA reads as TGTGCCAGCAGCTTGGACCGGGGATCCACAGATACGCAGTATTTT.

J is TRBJ2-3 and V is TRBV7-2; 10 bases are a match to TRBD2. Germline loops: CDR1 SGHTA, CDR2 FQGNSA. This CDR3 spans 17 amino acids. Trimming took 2 bases from V and 4 from J; bases not matched to a gene: 9. The CDR3 DNA follows: TGTGCCAGCAGCTTACTCCCGCTAGCGGGAGCTCCAGATACGCAGTATTTT. Translated, it gives CASSLLPLAGAPDTQYF.

This chain links TRBV11-3 with TRBJ2-3; D is perhaps TRBD2 (6 bases). Deletions cut 1 base from V and 7 bases from J, with 18 bases between. CDR3 size: 16 residues. Germline V CDR1 and CDR2: SGHNT, YENEEA. The CDR3 protein is CASSLGPLARTNTQYF. The CDR3 DNA is TGTGCCAGCAGCTTAGGGCCCCTAGCGCGGACAAATACGCAGTATTTT.

J is TRBJ2-5 and V is TRBV19; 8 nucleotides agree with TRBD1. The CDR3 is 14 amino acids. In germline, CDR1 is LNHDA, CDR2 SQIVND (reference sequence). The V gene end was trimmed by 7 bases and the J gene end by 2 bases; junction bases not matched to a gene: 6. The CDR3 here is CASTAGTGQETQYF. The DNA for the CDR3 is TGTGCCAGTACCGCCGGGACAGGTCAAGAGACCCAGTACTTC.